These 30 T cell receptor beta chains share one sample of origin, sequenced in a study of blood T cell repertoires in COVID-19. TCRdb's table, derived via immunoSEQ multiplex PCR, lists solely in-frame clones and lacks some. The sample contains some 270,000 clones, roughly 90% of which appear only once. The source material was peripheral blood. The source is a man aged 25 to 45 with acute or convalescent COVID-19.

The gene calls are TRBV2 and TRBJ1-6; no firm D call. V lost 6 bases and J lost 2, with 8 bases in between. The CDR3 totals 14 residues. The V gene's germline CDR1 is SNHLY and CDR2 FYNNEI. The CDR3 nucleotides read TGTGCCAGCAGGGAGGAGACCTATAATTCACCCCTCCACTTT. Its protein is CASREETYNSPLHF.

The chain combines TRBV27 with TRBJ2-5; possibly TRBD2 for D (6 bases). The ends were cut back, 5 bases at V and 2 bases at J, with 21 bases in the middle. The CDR3 has 17 amino acids. In germline, CDR1 is MNHEY, CDR2 SMNVEV (reference sequence). CDR3 sequence (DNA): TGTGCCAGCAGTACCCCCCGGAGCGGGCAAATTCAAGAGACCCAGTACTTC. Translating gives CASSTPRSGQIQETQYF.

The rearrangement joins TRBV6-5 to TRBJ2-3; D is ambiguous. The CDR3 runs to 13 residues. The V gene's germline CDR1 is MNHEY and CDR2 SVGAGI. Trimming cost V 7 bases and J 2 bases, with 10 bases left between them. The CDR3 DNA sequence: TGTGCCAGCAAGTGGGCGAACACAGATACGCAGTATTTT. Translation: CASKWANTDTQYF.

The V and J genes are TRBV28 and TRBJ2-2, with 9 bases fitting TRBD1. Germline V gene sequence: CDR1 MDHEN, CDR2 SYDVKM. J lost 6 bases, V lost 8 bases, and 7 bases had no gene match. The CDR3 runs 14 residues. CDR3 loop: CASWGQGVPGELFF. CDR3 bases: TGTGCCAGCTGGGGACAGGGAGTTCCCGGGGAGCTGTTTTTT.

The V gene is TRBV7-9, the J gene TRBJ1-5; a weak D match, TRBD1 (6 bases). Deletions cut 5 bases from V and 5 bases from J, with 13 bases between. The length of the CDR3 is 14 residues. The germline CDR1 and CDR2 sequences are SEHNR and FQNEAQ (reference sequence). The CDR3, as DNA: TGTGCCAGCAGCCCTACAGGGTTCGATCAGCCCCAGCATTTT. Amino acid sequence: CASSPTGFDQPQHF.

The gene calls are TRBV5-1 and TRBJ2-5; 8 nucleotides match TRBD1. V lost 5 bases and J lost 1; bases outside the gene matches: 4. CDR1 and CDR2 from the germline V gene are SGHRS and YFSETQ. The CDR3 length is 14 residues. CDR3 in amino acids: CASSSGTGQETQYF. In nucleotides, the CDR3 is TGCGCCAGCAGTTCCGGGACAGGCCAAGAGACCCAGTACTTC.

The V and J genes are TRBV6-6 and TRBJ1-2; tentative D call: TRBD1 (6 bases). There are 14 residues in the CDR3. The V gene lost 5 bases and the J gene lost 6 bases, with 16 bases spanning the gap. Germline loops: CDR1 MNHNY, CDR2 SVGAGI (reference sequence). The CDR3 protein is CASSTRTEVNGYTF. The CDR3, as DNA: TGTGCCAGCAGTACACGGACAGAAGTCAATGGCTACACCTTC.

The chain recombines TRBV30 with TRBJ2-5, with 9 bases matching TRBD2. The CDR3 length is 13 residues. J was trimmed by 4 bases and V by 3 bases; bases with no gene match: 3. The V gene's germline CDR1 is GTSNPN and CDR2 SVGIG (reference sequence). This CDR3 is CAWSGLARETQYF. CDR3 DNA sequence: TGTGCCTGGAGCGGACTAGCGAGAGAGACCCAGTACTTC. Using reference TRBV30 and TRBJ2-5 for the parts outside the CDR3, the full variable domain is SQTIHQWPATLVQPVGSPLSLECTVEGTSNPNLYWYRQAAGRGLQLLFYSVGIGQISSEVPQNLSASRPQDRQFILSSKKLLLSDSGFYLCAWSGLARETQYFGPGTRLLVL.

The sample holds one count of this clone. This same CDR3 is encoded by further DNA sequences in the sample. The chain combines TRBV19 with TRBJ2-5; a possible D gene is TRBD2 (7 bases). V was trimmed by 4 bases and J by 2 bases, leaving 11 bases between them. The CDR3 consists of 14 residues. Germline CDR1 is LNHDA and CDR2 is SQIVND (reference sequence). DNA of the CDR3: TGTGCCAGTAGTAAAGGGGGGGGGCAAGAGACCCAGTACTTC. Translating it yields CASSKGGGQETQYF.

V gene TRBV6-5 combines with J gene TRBJ2-7; the D gene is possibly TRBD1 (6 bases). The CDR3 is 15 residues long. V dropped 0 bases and J dropped 6 bases, with 15 bases sitting between them. Germline CDR1 is MNHEY and CDR2 is SVGAGI. CDR3 sequence (DNA): TGTGCCAGCAGTTACTCATCCAGGGGTGTTAGCGAGCAGTACTTC. It translates to CASSYSSRGVSEQYF.

In this sample, this clone turned up once. The chain carries TRBV25-1 and TRBJ1-1, with 10 bases lining up with TRBD1. CDR1 is MGHDK, CDR2 SYGVNS, per germline. Trimming cost V 3 bases and J 2 bases; bases outside gene matches: 3. The CDR3 extends over 15 amino acids. As DNA, the CDR3 is TGTGCCAGCAGTGATTGGGACAGGGGTAACACTGAAGCTTTCTTT. Its protein is CASSDWDRGNTEAFF.

The chain carries TRBV12-3 or TRBV12-4 and TRBJ2-7, with D perhaps matching TRBD1 (6 bases). V gave up 3 bases and J gave up 6 bases, with 9 bases separating them. The CDR3 spans 12 residues. CDR3 nucleotide sequence: TGTGCCAGCAGTTTCTCCAGGGGCGAGCAGTACTTC. It yields the protein CASSFSRGEQYF.

The chain combines TRBV9 with TRBJ2-3, with D perhaps TRBD2 (5 bases). In germline, CDR1 is SGDLS, CDR2 YYNGEE. Trimming stripped 3 bases from V and 3 bases from J, with 5 bases between. This CDR3 has 12 residues. CDR3 region: CASSGETDTQYF. CDR3 DNA sequence: TGTGCCAGCAGCGGGGAGACAGATACGCAGTATTTT.

The J gene is TRBJ2-6, the V gene TRBV28; the D gene is possibly TRBD1 (6 bases). The ends were cut back, 8 bases at V and 0 bases at J, with 14 bases in the middle. Germline V CDR1 and CDR2: MDHEN, SYDVKM. This CDR3 comprises 16 residues. Here the CDR3 reads CASRDNKYSGANVLTF. In nucleotides, the CDR3 is TGTGCCAGCCGGGACAACAAGTACTCTGGGGCCAACGTCCTGACTTTC.

This chain joins TRBV29-1 and TRBJ1-1; no reliable D call. The CDR3 is made up of 16 amino acids. Trimming removed 1 base from V and 0 bases from J, with 15 bases in between. Per germline, CDR1 SQVTM and CDR2 ANQGSEA. The CDR3 protein is CSVEGAARGVNTEAFF. Here the CDR3 DNA reads TGCAGCGTTGAAGGGGCAGCCCGGGGAGTGAACACTGAAGCTTTCTTT.

This rearrangement joins TRBV6-1 to TRBJ2-5; 9 bases agree with TRBD1. This CDR3 region has 15 residues. The trim removed 2 bases at V and 5 bases at J, leaving 6 bases unmatched. Germline assignment: CDR1 MNHNS and CDR2 SASEGT. The CDR3 bases are TGTGCCAGCAGTGAACGACAGGGGGGCTTGGAGACCCAGTACTTC. Protein product: CASSERQGGLETQYF.

The chain is built from TRBV5-6 and TRBJ1-6; D call uncertain. The CDR3 length is 13 residues. Per the germline V gene, CDR1 is SGHDT and CDR2 is YYEEEE. V was cut by 1 base and J by 9 bases, with 8 bases left in between. This CDR3 reads CASSLRYSSPLHF. As DNA, the CDR3 is TGTGCCAGCAGCTTGCGGTACAGTTCACCCCTCCACTTT.

The chain carries TRBV19 and TRBJ2-6; maybe TRBD1 (6 bases). This CDR3 is 18 amino acids long. The germline V and J ends were trimmed by 10 bases and 1 base, with 23 bases remaining between them. Per the germline V gene, CDR1 is LNHDA and CDR2 is SQIVND (reference sequence). The CDR3: CATQFKAGAQSGANVLTF. The CDR3 nucleotides read TGTGCCACCCAGTTTAAGGCAGGGGCGCAGTCTGGGGCCAACGTCCTGACTTTC.

The genes are TRBV25-1 and TRBJ1-2; TRBD1 matches 7 bases. CDR3 length equals 14 residues. J was trimmed by 5 bases and V by 2 bases; bases with no gene match: 5. CDR1 MGHDK and CDR2 SYGVNS come from the germline V gene. CDR3 sequence: CASSERTGVYGYTF. CDR3 DNA sequence: TGTGCCAGCAGTGAAAGGACAGGCGTTTATGGCTACACCTTC.

This chain connects TRBV5-4 to TRBJ1-2, with 7 bases identical to TRBD1. The CDR3 extends over 13 amino acids. V was pared by 5 bases and J by 3 bases, with 4 bases of the junction left unmatched. Germline loops: CDR1 SGHNT, CDR2 YYREEE (reference sequence). The CDR3 nucleotides read TGTGCCAGCAGGACAGGGTATGACTATGGCTACACCTTC. It yields the protein CASRTGYDYGYTF.

This chain uses TRBV20-1 with TRBJ1-5, with D possibly TRBD1 on 6 matching bases. This CDR3 contains 15 residues. CDR1 and CDR2 (germline): DFQATT, SNEGSKA (reference sequence). The ends were cut back, 3 bases at V and 2 bases at J, with 14 bases in the middle. This chain's CDR3 is CSASSGGRGNQPQHF. CDR3 DNA sequence: TGCAGTGCTAGTTCGGGGGGCCGAGGCAATCAGCCCCAGCATTTT.

This clone was seen a single time. This rearrangement joins TRBV6-4 to TRBJ1-6, with no clear D. The V gene's germline CDR1 is MRHNA and CDR2 SNTAGT. CDR3 length: 15 residues. V dropped 0 bases and J dropped 9 bases, with 12 bases sitting between them. The CDR3 DNA follows: TGTGCCAGCAGTGACTCTCCAGGACGGGGTTCACCCCTCCACTTT. The encoded protein is CASSDSPGRGSPLHF.

V is TRBV7-8 and J is TRBJ2-5; D gene ambiguous. This CDR3 spans 12 amino acids. V dropped 3 bases and J dropped 7 bases, with 9 bases sitting between them. Germline assignment: CDR1 SGHVS and CDR2 FQNEAQ. CDR3 DNA: TGTGCCAGCAGCTTCGTTGTCGGGACCCAGTACTTC. Translating gives CASSFVVGTQYF.

This chain uses TRBV4-1 with TRBJ2-3; D possibly corresponds to TRBD2 (6 bases). V lost 0 bases and J 4 bases, leaving 14 bases between the germline ends. This CDR3 has 16 amino acids. Germline V gene lookup returns CDR1 MGHRA and CDR2 YSYEKL. The DNA for the CDR3 is TGCGCCAGCAGCCAAGACGACCTAGCGAGGGCAGATACGCAGTATTTT. Translation gives CASSQDDLARADTQYF.

This clone has a handful of counts. The chain recombines TRBV5-5 with TRBJ1-1; tentative D call: TRBD1 (5 bases). Trimming shortened V by 4 bases and J by 5 bases, and 18 bases separated the two germline ends. This CDR3 is built from 15 residues. Per germline, CDR1 SGHKS and CDR2 YYEKEE (reference sequence). The CDR3 sequence is CASSPRWDWGTEAFF. The CDR3 nucleotides read TGTGCCAGCAGCCCCCGGTGGGACTGGGGAACTGAAGCTTTCTTT.

J is TRBJ1-3 and V is TRBV19, with 7 nucleotides matching TRBD1. The junction had 6 bases not matched to a gene; V was cut back by 4 bases and J by 0 bases. This CDR3 comprises 16 residues. Germline values: CDR1 LNHDA, CDR2 SQIVND (reference sequence). CDR3: CASSTLWDSSGNTIYF. The CDR3 bases are TGTGCCAGTAGTACGTTATGGGACAGCTCTGGAAACACCATATATTTT.

This clone occurred once. The chain is built from TRBV7-2 and TRBJ2-2; unclear D gene. The CDR3 sequence is 16 residues long. CDR1 is SGHTA and CDR2 is FQGNSA in the germline V gene. Trimming pared 1 base from V and 5 bases from J, leaving 14 bases between. CDR3 DNA: TGTGCCAGCAGCTTAGACCGTCCCCCTATAACCGGGGAGCTGTTTTTT. Residues: CASSLDRPPITGELFF.

The rearrangement joins TRBV5-1 to TRBJ1-2; D perhaps matches TRBD1 (5 bases). Germline lookup yields CDR1 SGHRS and CDR2 YFSETQ. This CDR3 has 13 residues. The V and J ends lost 1 base and 8 bases respectively, with 12 bases between them. DNA of the CDR3: TGCGCCAGCAGCTTGTCAGGGCCAGAGGGCTACACCTTC. It is translated as CASSLSGPEGYTF.

The V call is TRBV15, the J call TRBJ2-7; 13 bases are shared with TRBD2. The V segment lost 1 base and the J segment 5 bases; nucleotides outside the gene matches: 8. Germline lookup yields CDR1 LNHNV and CDR2 YYDKDF (reference sequence). The CDR3 covers 17 residues. The CDR3 loop is CATSRGWTSGSMHEQYF. The CDR3 DNA sequence: TGTGCCACCAGCAGAGGGTGGACTAGCGGGAGTATGCACGAGCAGTACTTC. The full variable domain, with the rest looked up from reference TRBV15 and TRBJ2-7, is DAMVIQNPRYQVTQFGKPVTLSCSQTLNHNVMYWYQQKSSQAPKLLFHYYDKDFNNEADTPDNFQSRRPNTSFCFLDIRSPGLGDTAMYLCATSRGWTSGSMHEQYFGPGTRLTVT.

The chain's CDR3 is CASRTDETSTDTQYF. As DNA, the CDR3 is TGTGCCAGTAGGACAGATGAGACGAGCACAGATACGCAGTATTTT. The chain couples TRBV19 to TRBJ2-3, with a weak D call TRBD1 (5 bases). CDR1 is LNHDA and CDR2 is SQIVND in the germline V gene (reference sequence). This CDR3 spans 15 amino acids. V lost 6 bases to trimming and J lost 0 bases, with 13 bases between them.